The 18 T cell receptor beta chains presented below share a single source sample, sequenced in a study of T cell repertoires in cytomegalovirus infection. For these TCRs, the target antigens are not known. From the reads, TCRdb called clonotypes with MiXCR, one entry per CDR3 protein. Here the sample spans 450,000 to 600,000 distinct CDR3 sequences, around 35% being singletons. The specimen was cultured PBMCs, collected from culture after CMV antigen stimulation. The source of these receptors is a human donor in good health (CMV status not recorded). Some clones in this sample may be carry-over from other donors' samples.

The chain is built from TRBV4-3 and TRBJ2-3, with a possible D match to TRBD1 (6 bases). This CDR3 has 15 amino acids. The germline V gene encodes CDR1 LGHNA and CDR2 YSLEER. V lost 3 bases to trimming and J lost 0 bases, with 10 bases between them. The CDR3 spells CASSQATGSTDTQYF. CDR3 nucleotide sequence: TGCGCCAGCAGCCAGGCGACAGGTAGCACAGATACGCAGTATTTT.

J is TRBJ2-4 and V is TRBV28; D uncertain. From germline, CDR1 is MDHEN and CDR2 SYDVKM. The CDR3 covers 15 residues. The V gene lost 8 bases and the J gene lost 6 bases, with 20 bases spanning the gap. The CDR3 region is CASASPVGNGNIQYF. The CDR3, as DNA: TGTGCCAGCGCGTCCCCAGTTGGGAACGGAAACATTCAGTACTTC.

This clonotype was detected many times. V and J are TRBV19 and TRBJ2-1; 8 bases agree with TRBD2. The CDR3 spans 15 residues. Trimming cost V 3 bases and J 3 bases; bases outside gene matches: 4. CDR1 and CDR2 from the germline V gene are LNHDA and SQIVND (reference sequence). This CDR3 reads CASSISAGDYNEQFF. As DNA, the CDR3 is TGTGCCAGTAGTATCTCAGCGGGGGACTACAATGAGCAGTTCTTC.

Comment on this clonotype: The junction departs from the called germline gene at one end, perhaps through a read error. The gene calls are TRBV6-5 and TRBJ1-1; D unresolved. Germline V gene sequence: CDR1 MNHEY, CDR2 SVGAGI. CDR3 length: 18 amino acids. The CDR3 bases are TGTGCCAGCAGTTATTCGAAGACTCGTGGTGGAAGGAACACTGAAGCTTCCTTT. Translation: CASSYSKTRGGRNTEASF.

The chain is built from TRBV2 and TRBJ2-1; no clear D. The germline CDR1 and CDR2 sequences are SNHLY and FYNNEI. V lost 1 base, J lost 13 bases, and 14 bases lay in between. The CDR3 length is 13 residues. The CDR3 DNA follows: TGTGCCAGCAGTGAAGGGACCTTCGGATCTCAGTTCTTC. Protein product: CASSEGTFGSQFF.

This chain joins TRBV2 and TRBJ1-5, with TRBD1 as a possible D gene (5 bases). The germline CDR1 and CDR2 sequences are SNHLY and FYNNEI. The CDR3 spans 11 residues. V lost 3 bases to trimming and J lost 16 bases, with 13 bases between them. CDR3 residues: CASSEAGSPHF. CDR3 bases: TGTGCCAGCAGTGAGGCAGGGTCACCCCATTTT.

The J gene is TRBJ1-1, the V gene TRBV6-5; D is uncertain. The CDR3 runs 14 residues. The V gene's germline CDR1 is MNHEY and CDR2 SVGAGI. Between the trimmed V and J ends, which lost 6 bases and 1 base, there was a span of 12 bases. Here the CDR3 reads CASSQWGSNTEAFF. CDR3 nucleotide sequence: TGTGCCAGCAGCCAGTGGGGATCGAACACTGAAGCTTTCTTT.

This clonotype was detected ten times or more. The CDR3 DNA is TGTGCCAGCAGAAGGGACAGCCCAGAGACCCAGTACTTC. Its protein product is CASRRDSPETQYF. The gene calls are TRBV12-3 or TRBV12-4 and TRBJ2-5, with TRBD1 matching over 7 bases. CDR3 length equals 13 residues. Unmatched junction bases numbered 5, after V lost 6 bases and J lost 4 bases.

This clonotype turned up a few times. The genes are TRBV7-2 and TRBJ1-4; D is unresolved. Trimming removed 5 bases from V and 3 bases from J, with 7 bases in between. Germline assignment: CDR1 SGHTA and CDR2 FQGNSA. This CDR3 spans 13 amino acids. CDR3 residues: CASSGSPNEKLFF. The CDR3 DNA is TGTGCCAGCAGCGGGTCCCCTAATGAAAAACTGTTTTTT.

The chain carries TRBV12-3 or TRBV12-4 and TRBJ1-2; the D gene is possibly TRBD1 (6 bases). CDR3 size: 13 residues. Between the trimmed V and J ends, which lost 7 bases and 4 bases, there was a span of 13 bases. The DNA for the CDR3 is TGTGCCAGCAAACAGGGTCTGCTCTATGGCTACACCTTC. It yields the protein CASKQGLLYGYTF.

As to this clonotype: Possible read error: a much larger clone is one base away. The CDR3 sequence: CASGLVLDAGGSPNEQFF. The CDR3 DNA reads as TGTGCTAGTGGTTTGGTACTCGATGCTGGCGGGAGTCCGAATGAGCAGTTCTTC. The chain recombines TRBV12-5 with TRBJ2-1; 7 bases are shared with TRBD2. Germline V gene data show CDR1 as LGHNT and CDR2 as FRNRAP. There are 18 residues in the CDR3. V was pared by 0 bases and J by 7 bases, with 15 bases of the junction left unmatched.

This clonotype was counted a few times. The rearrangement uses TRBV27 and TRBJ1-6; D uncertain. Trimming removed 6 bases from V and 0 bases from J, with 12 bases in between. The CDR3 loop spans 16 amino acids. Germline V CDR1 and CDR2: MNHEY, SMNVEV (reference sequence). This CDR3 reads CASRVWPSSYNSPLHF. CDR3 in DNA: TGTGCCAGCAGGGTGTGGCCGAGCTCCTATAATTCACCCCTCCACTTT.

This clonotype occurred a few times. The V gene is TRBV12-3 or TRBV12-4, the J gene TRBJ1-2; 8 nucleotides agree with TRBD1. The length of the CDR3 is 15 residues. The V segment lost 5 bases and the J segment 5 bases; nucleotides outside the gene matches: 10. This chain's CDR3 is CASSVRDRITYGYTF. CDR3 nucleotides: TGTGCCAGCAGTGTCCGGGACAGGATTACTTATGGCTACACCTTC.

This clonotype was observed a few times. The rearrangement uses TRBV6-1 and TRBJ2-5; tentative D call: TRBD2 (5 bases). This CDR3 region has 15 residues. Germline CDR1 MNHNS, CDR2 SASEGT. V lost 5 bases and J 5 bases, leaving 18 bases between the germline ends. CDR3: CASSSSVGAYETQYF. As DNA, the CDR3 is TGTGCCAGCAGTTCCAGTGTGGGAGCGTACGAGACCCAGTACTTC.

This clonotype turned up a few times. The chain has TRBV5-1 and TRBJ2-7; 9 nucleotides match TRBD2. CDR1 and CDR2 (germline): SGHRS, YFSETQ. V dropped 0 bases and J dropped 0; count of bases not matched to a gene: 4. The CDR3 consists of 16 residues. The DNA for the CDR3 is TGCGCCAGCAGCTTGGGCGCGGGAGGGAGCTCCTACGAGCAGTACTTC. The encoded protein is CASSLGAGGSSYEQYF.

Ten or more counts support this clonotype. This chain links TRBV12-5 with TRBJ1-5; TRBD1 might be the D (5 bases). This CDR3 spans 13 amino acids. The V and J ends lost 6 bases and 1 base respectively, with 7 bases between them. Looked up from germline, CDR1 is LGHNT and CDR2 is FRNRAP. The CDR3 DNA sequence: TGTGCTAGTGGCAGGGAAAGCAATCAGCCCCAGCATTTT. Protein sequence: CASGRESNQPQHF.

The chain joins TRBV4-3 to TRBJ2-3, with 13 nucleotides matching TRBD2. The germline CDR1 and CDR2 sequences are LGHNA and YSLEER. The length of the CDR3 is 15 residues. The V gene end was trimmed by 7 bases and the J gene end by 7 bases; junction bases not matched to a gene: 8. For the CDR3, the DNA is TGCGCCAGCAAAAATGGGACTAGCGGGATGTATACGCAGTATTTT. It encodes CASKNGTSGMYTQYF.

This clonotype was observed a handful of times. The V and J genes are TRBV28 and TRBJ1-1; 7 bases agree with TRBD1. With 6 bases clipped from V and 3 bases from J, the junction kept 7 bases outside the gene matches. The CDR3 length is 14 residues. The germline gives CDR1 MDHEN, CDR2 SYDVKM. The CDR3 sequence is CASREGARDTEAFF. The CDR3 DNA reads as TGTGCCAGCAGAGAGGGGGCTAGAGACACTGAAGCTTTCTTT.